The source of this T cell receptor beta chain is a study of blood T cell repertoires in COVID-19. On the study more broadly: From the United States, Italy and Spain came samples of acute and convalescent COVID-19. From T cells, B-cell-depleted T cells, or PBMCs came the material, which was cDNA or gDNA.

Participants were aged roughly 18 to 100 years from about two dozen US areas. Some clones are missing from TCRdb's copy, which holds only in-frame ones; the method was immunoSEQ multiplex PCR. The sample holds roughly 320,000 clones, 65% to 90% seen once. With V trimmed by 5 bases and J by 3 bases, 16 bases remained unmatched. The CDR3 is 18 amino acids. CDR1 is LNHDA, CDR2 SQIVND, per germline (reference sequence). The receptor was derived from a man aged 25-40 years who had recovered from COVID-19. The V call is TRBV19, the J call TRBJ2-1; 7 nucleotides line up with TRBD1. The specimen sequenced was PBMCs or T cells enriched from blood (not recorded which). Written as DNA, the CDR3 is TGTGCCAGTAGTCTCCGTGGACAGGCAAACCTAGTCTACAATGAGCAGTTCTTC. This sequence encodes CASSLRGQANLVYNEQFF.